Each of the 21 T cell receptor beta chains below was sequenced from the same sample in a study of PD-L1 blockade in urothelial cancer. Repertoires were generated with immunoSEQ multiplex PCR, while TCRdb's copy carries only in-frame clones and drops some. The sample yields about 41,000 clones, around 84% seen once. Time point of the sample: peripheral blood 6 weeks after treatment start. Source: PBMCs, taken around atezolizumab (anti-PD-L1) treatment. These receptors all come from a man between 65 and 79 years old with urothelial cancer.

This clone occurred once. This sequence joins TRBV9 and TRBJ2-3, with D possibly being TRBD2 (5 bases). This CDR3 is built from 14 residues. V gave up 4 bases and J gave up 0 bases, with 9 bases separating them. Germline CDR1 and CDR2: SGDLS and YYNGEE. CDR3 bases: TGTGCCAGCAGCCCAGGCGGGAGCACAGATACGCAGTATTTT. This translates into CASSPGGSTDTQYF.

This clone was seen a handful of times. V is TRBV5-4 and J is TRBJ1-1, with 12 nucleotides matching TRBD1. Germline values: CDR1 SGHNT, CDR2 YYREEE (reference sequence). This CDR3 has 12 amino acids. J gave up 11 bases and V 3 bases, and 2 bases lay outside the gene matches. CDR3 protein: CASSWDRGPAFF. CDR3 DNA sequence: TGTGCCAGCAGCTGGGACAGGGGGCCCGCTTTCTTT.

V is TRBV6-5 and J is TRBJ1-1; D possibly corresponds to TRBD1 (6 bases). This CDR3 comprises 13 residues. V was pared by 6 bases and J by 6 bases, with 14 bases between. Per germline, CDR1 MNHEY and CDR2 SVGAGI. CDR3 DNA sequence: TGTGCCAGCAGCCCGGGGACAACCTCTGAAGCTTTCTTT. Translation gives CASSPGTTSEAFF.

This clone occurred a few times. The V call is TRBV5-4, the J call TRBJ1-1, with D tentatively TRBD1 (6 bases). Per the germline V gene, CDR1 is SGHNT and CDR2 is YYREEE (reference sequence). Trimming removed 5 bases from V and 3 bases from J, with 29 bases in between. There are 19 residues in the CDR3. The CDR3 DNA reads TGTGCCAGCAGAATAGACACTCGCGGGGGGGCCGGTGGCTACACTGAAGCTTTCTTT. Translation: CASRIDTRGGAGGYTEAFF.

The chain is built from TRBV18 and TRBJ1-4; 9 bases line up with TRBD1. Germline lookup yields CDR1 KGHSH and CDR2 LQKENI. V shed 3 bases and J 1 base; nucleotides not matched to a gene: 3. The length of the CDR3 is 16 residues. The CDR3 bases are TGTGCCAGCTCACCGCGACAGGGGGGAACTAATGAAAAACTGTTTTTT. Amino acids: CASSPRQGGTNEKLFF.

CDR3: CASTPDAGAFYGYTF. In nucleotides, the CDR3 is TGTGCCAGCACCCCGGATGCGGGGGCCTTCTATGGCTACACCTTC. The chain employs TRBV9 and TRBJ1-2; perhaps TRBD1 as D (6 bases). The CDR3 totals 15 residues. From germline, CDR1 is SGDLS and CDR2 YYNGEE. With 6 bases removed from V and 4 bases from J, the gap between germline ends came to 19 bases.

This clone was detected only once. This chain's CDR3 is CASSLRSGPTGELFF. Here the CDR3 DNA reads TGCGCCAGCAGCTTGAGAAGCGGGCCCACCGGGGAGCTGTTTTTT. The chain couples TRBV5-1 to TRBJ2-2; TRBD2 is a possible D gene (6 bases). V was cut by 1 base and J by 4 bases, with 11 bases left in between. Germline CDR1 reads SGHRS; CDR2 reads YFSETQ. CDR3 length equals 15 residues.

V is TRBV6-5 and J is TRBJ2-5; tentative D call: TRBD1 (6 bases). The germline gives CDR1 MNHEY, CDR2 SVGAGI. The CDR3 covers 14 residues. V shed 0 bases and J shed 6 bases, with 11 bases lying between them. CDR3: CASSYSPGEQTQYF. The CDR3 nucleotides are TGTGCCAGCAGTTACTCGCCAGGGGAGCAGACCCAGTACTTC.

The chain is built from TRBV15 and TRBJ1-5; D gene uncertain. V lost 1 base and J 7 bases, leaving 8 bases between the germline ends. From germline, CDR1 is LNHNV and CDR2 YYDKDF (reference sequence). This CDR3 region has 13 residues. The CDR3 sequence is CATSRAGNQPQHF. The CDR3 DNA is TGTGCCACCAGCAGAGCCGGGAACCAGCCCCAGCATTTT.

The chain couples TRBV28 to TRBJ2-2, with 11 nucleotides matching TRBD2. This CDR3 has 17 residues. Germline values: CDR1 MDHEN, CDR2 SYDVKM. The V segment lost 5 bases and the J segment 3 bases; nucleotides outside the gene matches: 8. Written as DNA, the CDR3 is TGTGCCAGCAGTCCATTGGGACTAGCGGTATACACCGGGGAGCTGTTTTTT. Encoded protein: CASSPLGLAVYTGELFF.

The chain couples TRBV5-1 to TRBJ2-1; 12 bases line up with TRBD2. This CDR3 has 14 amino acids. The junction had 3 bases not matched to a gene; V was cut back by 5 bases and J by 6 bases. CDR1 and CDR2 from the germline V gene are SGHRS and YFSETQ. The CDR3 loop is CASRLTSGSNEQFF. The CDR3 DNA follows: TGCGCCAGCAGACTGACTAGCGGGAGCAATGAGCAGTTCTTC. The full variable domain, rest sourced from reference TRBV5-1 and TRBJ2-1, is KAGVTQTPRYLIKTRGQQVTLSCSPISGHRSVSWYQQTPGQGLQFLFEYFSETQRNKGNFPGRFSGRQFSNSRSEMNVSTLELGDSALYLCASRLTSGSNEQFFGPGTRLTVL.

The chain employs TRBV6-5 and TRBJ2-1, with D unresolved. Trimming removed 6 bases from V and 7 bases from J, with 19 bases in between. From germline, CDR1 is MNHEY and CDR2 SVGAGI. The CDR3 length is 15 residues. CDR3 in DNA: TGTGCCAGCAGAGGCCCTCCTAGAGTATTAAATGAGCAGTTCTTC. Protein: CASRGPPRVLNEQFF.

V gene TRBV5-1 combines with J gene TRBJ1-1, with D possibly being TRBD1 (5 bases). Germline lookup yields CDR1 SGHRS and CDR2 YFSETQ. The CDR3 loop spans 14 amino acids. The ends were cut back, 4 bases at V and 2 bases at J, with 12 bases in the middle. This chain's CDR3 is CASSPGGSNTEAFF. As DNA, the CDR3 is TGCGCCAGCAGCCCGGGGGGGTCCAACACTGAAGCTTTCTTT.

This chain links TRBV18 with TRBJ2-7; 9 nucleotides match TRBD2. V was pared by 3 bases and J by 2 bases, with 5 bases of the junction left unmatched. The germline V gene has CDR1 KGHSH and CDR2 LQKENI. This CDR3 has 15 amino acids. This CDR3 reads CASSPKREATYEQYF. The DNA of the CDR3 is TGTGCCAGCTCACCGAAGCGGGAGGCGACCTACGAGCAGTACTTC.

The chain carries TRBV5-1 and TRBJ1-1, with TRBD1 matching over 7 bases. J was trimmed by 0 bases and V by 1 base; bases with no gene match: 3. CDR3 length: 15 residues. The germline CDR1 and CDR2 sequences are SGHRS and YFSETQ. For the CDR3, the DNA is TGCGCCAGCAGCTTGTCGGGACAGATGAACACTGAAGCTTTCTTT. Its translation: CASSLSGQMNTEAFF.

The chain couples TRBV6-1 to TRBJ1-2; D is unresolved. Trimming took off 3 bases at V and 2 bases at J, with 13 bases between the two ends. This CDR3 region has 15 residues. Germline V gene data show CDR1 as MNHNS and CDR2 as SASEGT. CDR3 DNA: TGTGCCAGCAGTGACCGGGGAACCTCAAACTATGGCTACACCTTC. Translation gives CASSDRGTSNYGYTF.

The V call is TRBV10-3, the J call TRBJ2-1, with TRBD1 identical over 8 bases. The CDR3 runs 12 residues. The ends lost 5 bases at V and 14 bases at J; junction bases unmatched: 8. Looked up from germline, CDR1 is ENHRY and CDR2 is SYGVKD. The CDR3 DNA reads TGTGCCATCAGTCCCCAGACAGGGGTAAAGTTCTTC. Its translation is CAISPQTGVKFF.

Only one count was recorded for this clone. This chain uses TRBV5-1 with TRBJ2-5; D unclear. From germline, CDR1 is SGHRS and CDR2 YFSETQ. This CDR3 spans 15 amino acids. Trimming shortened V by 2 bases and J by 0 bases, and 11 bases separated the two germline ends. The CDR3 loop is CASSFYSANQETQYF. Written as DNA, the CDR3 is TGCGCCAGCAGCTTCTACTCCGCCAACCAAGAGACCCAGTACTTC. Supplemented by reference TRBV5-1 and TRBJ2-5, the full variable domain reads KAGVTQTPRYLIKTRGQQVTLSCSPISGHRSVSWYQQTPGQGLQFLFEYFSETQRNKGNFPGRFSGRQFSNSRSEMNVSTLELGDSALYLCASSFYSANQETQYFGPGTRLLVL.

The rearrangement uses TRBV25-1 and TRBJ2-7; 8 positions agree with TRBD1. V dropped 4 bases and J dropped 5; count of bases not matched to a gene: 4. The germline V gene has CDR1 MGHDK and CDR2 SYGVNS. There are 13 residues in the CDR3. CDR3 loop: CASSGTGSDEQYF. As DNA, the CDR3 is TGTGCCAGCAGTGGGACAGGGTCCGACGAGCAGTACTTC.

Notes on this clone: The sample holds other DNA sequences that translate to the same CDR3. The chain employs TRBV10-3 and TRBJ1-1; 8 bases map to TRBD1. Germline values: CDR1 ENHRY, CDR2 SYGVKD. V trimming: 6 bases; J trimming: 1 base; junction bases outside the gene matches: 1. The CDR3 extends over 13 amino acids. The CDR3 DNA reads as TGTGCCATCAGGGACAGGGAGAACACTGAAGCTTTCTTT. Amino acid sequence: CAIRDRENTEAFF.

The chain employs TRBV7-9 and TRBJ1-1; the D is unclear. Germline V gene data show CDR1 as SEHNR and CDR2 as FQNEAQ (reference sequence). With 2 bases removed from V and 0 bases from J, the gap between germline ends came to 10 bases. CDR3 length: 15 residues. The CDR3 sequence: CASSLSYRMNTEAFF. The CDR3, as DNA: TGTGCCAGCAGCTTATCGTACAGAATGAACACTGAAGCTTTCTTT.